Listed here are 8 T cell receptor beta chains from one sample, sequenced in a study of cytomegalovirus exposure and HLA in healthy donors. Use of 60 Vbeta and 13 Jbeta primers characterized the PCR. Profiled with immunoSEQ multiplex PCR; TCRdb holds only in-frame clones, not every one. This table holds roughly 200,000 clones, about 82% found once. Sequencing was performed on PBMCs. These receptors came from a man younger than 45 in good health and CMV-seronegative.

DNA for the CDR3: TGTGCCAGCAGTGGCAGGGGTGGAGCCTACGAGCAGTACTTC. Translating gives CASSGRGGAYEQYF. V is TRBV2 and J is TRBJ2-7; perhaps TRBD1 as D (6 bases). Trimming took 4 bases from V and 2 from J, leaving 12 bases between them. Germline lookup yields CDR1 SNHLY and CDR2 FYNNEI. The CDR3 is made up of 14 amino acids.

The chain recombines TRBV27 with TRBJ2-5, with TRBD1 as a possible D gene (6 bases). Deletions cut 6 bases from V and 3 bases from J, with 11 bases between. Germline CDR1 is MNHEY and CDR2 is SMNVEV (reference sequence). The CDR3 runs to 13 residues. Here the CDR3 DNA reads TGTGCCAGCAGGAAGGGGGACGAAGAGACCCAGTACTTC. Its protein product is CASRKGDEETQYF.

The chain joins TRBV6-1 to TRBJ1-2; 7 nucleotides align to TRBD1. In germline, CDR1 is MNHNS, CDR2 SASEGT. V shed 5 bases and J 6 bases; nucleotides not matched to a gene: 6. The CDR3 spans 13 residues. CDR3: CASSNDREDGYTF. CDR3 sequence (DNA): TGTGCCAGCAGTAATGACAGGGAGGATGGCTACACCTTC.

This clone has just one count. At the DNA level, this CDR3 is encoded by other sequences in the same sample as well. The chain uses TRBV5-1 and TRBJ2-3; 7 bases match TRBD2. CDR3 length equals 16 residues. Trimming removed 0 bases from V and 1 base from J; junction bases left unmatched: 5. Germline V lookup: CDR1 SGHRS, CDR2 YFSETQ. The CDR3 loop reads CASSLGLAGGTDTQYF. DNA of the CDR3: TGCGCCAGCAGCTTGGGTCTCGCGGGGGGCACAGATACGCAGTATTTT.

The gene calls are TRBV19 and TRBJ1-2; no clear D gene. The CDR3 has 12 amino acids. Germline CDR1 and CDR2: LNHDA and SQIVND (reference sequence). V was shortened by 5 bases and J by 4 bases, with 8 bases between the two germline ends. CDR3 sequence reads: CASSPGPYGYTF. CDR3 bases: TGTGCCAGTAGTCCGGGTCCCTATGGCTACACCTTC.

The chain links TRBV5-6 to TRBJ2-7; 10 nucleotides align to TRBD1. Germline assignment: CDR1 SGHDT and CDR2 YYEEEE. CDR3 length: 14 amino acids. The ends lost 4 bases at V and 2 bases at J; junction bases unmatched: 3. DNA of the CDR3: TGTGCCAGCAGCCCCGGACAGGGGGCCTACGAGCAGTACTTC. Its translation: CASSPGQGAYEQYF.

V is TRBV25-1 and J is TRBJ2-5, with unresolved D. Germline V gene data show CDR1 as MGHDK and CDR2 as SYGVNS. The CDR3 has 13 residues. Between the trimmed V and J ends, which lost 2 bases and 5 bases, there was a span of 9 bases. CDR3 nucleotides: TGTGCCAGCAGTGAACCCCCCTTGGAGACCCAGTACTTC. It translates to CASSEPPLETQYF.

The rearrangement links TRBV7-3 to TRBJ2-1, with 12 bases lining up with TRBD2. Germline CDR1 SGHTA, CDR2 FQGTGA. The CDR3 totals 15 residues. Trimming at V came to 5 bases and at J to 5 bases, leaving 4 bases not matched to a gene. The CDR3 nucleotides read TGTGCCAGCAGCACAACTAGCGGGGGGAACAATGAGCAGTTCTTC. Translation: CASSTTSGGNNEQFF. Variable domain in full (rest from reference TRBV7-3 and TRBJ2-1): GAGVSQTPSNKVTEKGKYVELRCDPISGHTALYWYRQSLGQGPEFLIYFQGTGAADDSGLPNDRFFAVRPEGSVSTLKIQRTERGDSAVYLCASSTTSGGNNEQFFGPGTRLTVL.